The sample holds a few counts of the clone carrying this T cell receptor (beta chain). Antigen specificity is unknown. Germline V gives CDR1 SGDLS, CDR2 YYNGEE. The CDR3 length is 14 residues. V lost 0 bases and J 2 bases, leaving 7 bases between the germline ends. The data were taken from a study of response to subunit inactivated influenza vaccine. Study-wide results and limits: The authors offered the suggestion that each seasonal influenza vaccination recruits few new T cells.

TCRdb re-analysed the RT-PCR reads in MiXCR, keeping a single row per CDR3 protein. The sample consists of roughly 500,000 distinct CDR3 sequences, about 25% of them appearing once. This rearrangement joins TRBV9 to TRBJ2-3; no clear D. This sample comprised CD4+ T cells sorted from PBMCs, obtained roughly 5 days after vaccination. The TCR sequence derives from a man aged 45 to 65 who received an inactivated influenza vaccine. The DNA for the CDR3 is TGTGCCAGCAGCGTAGGGGGTTTCACAGATACGCAGTATTTT. Translation gives CASSVGGFTDTQYF. The whole variable domain, filled in from reference TRBV9 and TRBJ2-3, reads DSGVTQTPKHLITATGQRVTLRCSPRSGDLSVYWYQQSLDQGLQFLIQYYNGEERAKGNILERFSAQQFPDLHSELNLSSLELGDSALYFCASSVGGFTDTQYFGPGTRLTVL.